This T cell receptor beta chain was documented in a study of T cells in tumors after PD-1 blockade. Overall study: Treatment was either pembrolizumab 200 mg every 3 weeks or cemiplimab 350 mg every 2 weeks. Some patients also took daily vismodegib 150 mg during anti-PD-1 treatment. On average, peripheral blood gave roughly 110,000 TCR templates and 35,000 to 40,000 unique clonotypes.

This CDR3 has 13 residues. The ends were cut back, 6 bases at V and 5 bases at J, with 13 bases in the middle. The V gene's germline CDR1 is LGHDT and CDR2 YNNKEL (reference sequence). Measured with immunoSEQ multiplex PCR; TCRdb has only the in-frame clones, and not every one. The table includes around 25,000 clones, 80% to 85% detected once. Regarding the study as a whole: Approximately 43% of tumor TCR clonotypes were also found in blood.

This clone has only one observation. Its antigen is unidentified. The clonotype originates from a human donor with basal cell carcinoma. Sample: PBMCs, taken after anti-PD-1 treatment. V usage is TRBV3-1 (or the pseudogene TRBV3-2) and J usage is TRBJ2-5; D is possibly TRBD2 (5 bases). CDR3 nucleotides: TGTGCCAGCAGTACGACCCGCGGGGAGACCCAGTACTTC. Amino acids: CASSTTRGETQYF.